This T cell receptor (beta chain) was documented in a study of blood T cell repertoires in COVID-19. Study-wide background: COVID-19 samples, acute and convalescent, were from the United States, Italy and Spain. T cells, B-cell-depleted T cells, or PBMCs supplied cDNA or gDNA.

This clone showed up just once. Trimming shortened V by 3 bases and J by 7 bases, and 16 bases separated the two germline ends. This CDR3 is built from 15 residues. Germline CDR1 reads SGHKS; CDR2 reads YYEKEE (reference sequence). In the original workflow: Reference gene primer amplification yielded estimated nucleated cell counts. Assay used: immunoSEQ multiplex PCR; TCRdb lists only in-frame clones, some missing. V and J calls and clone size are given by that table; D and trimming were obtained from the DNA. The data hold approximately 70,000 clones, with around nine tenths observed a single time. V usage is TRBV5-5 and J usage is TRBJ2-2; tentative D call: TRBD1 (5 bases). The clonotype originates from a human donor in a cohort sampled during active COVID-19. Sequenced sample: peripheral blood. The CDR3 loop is CASSSLGQGDGELFF. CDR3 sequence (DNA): TGTGCCAGCAGCTCACTCGGACAAGGGGACGGGGAGCTGTTTTTT.